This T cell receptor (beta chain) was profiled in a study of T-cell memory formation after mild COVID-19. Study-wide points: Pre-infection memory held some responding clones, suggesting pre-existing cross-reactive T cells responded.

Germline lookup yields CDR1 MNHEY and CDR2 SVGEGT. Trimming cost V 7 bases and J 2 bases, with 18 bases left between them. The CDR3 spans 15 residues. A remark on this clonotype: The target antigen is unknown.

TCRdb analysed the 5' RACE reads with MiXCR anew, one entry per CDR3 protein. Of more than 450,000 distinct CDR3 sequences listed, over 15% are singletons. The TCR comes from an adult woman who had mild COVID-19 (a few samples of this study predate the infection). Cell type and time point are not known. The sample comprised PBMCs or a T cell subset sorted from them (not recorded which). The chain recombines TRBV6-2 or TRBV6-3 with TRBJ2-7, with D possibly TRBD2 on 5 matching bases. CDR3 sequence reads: CASIPEGRTTYEQYF. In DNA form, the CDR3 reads TGTGCCAGCATCCCAGAGGGCAGAACCACCTACGAGCAGTACTTC.